This T cell receptor (beta chain) was found in a study of blood T cell repertoires in COVID-19. Study details: COVID-19 samples from acute and convalescent phases originated in the United States, Italy and Spain. From T cells, B-cell-depleted T cells, or PBMCs came the material, which was cDNA or gDNA.

Libraries were prepared by immunoSEQ multiplex PCR; TCRdb keeps only in-frame clonotypes and omits some of them. This table has 300,000 or so clones, under 90% appearing once. Patients in Seattle were enrolled during active infection, then followed longitudinally. Germline-derived CDR1 and CDR2 are SNHLY and FYNNEI. The CDR3 is 13 amino acids. Between the trimmed V and J ends, which lost 5 bases and 4 bases, there was a span of 11 bases. The chain combines TRBV2 with TRBJ1-2; D not certain. This TCR was recovered from a woman under 40 with COVID-19, enrolled during active disease. Input material: peripheral blood. This chain's CDR3 is CASSPRPGYGYTF. DNA of the CDR3: TGTGCCAGCAGTCCCCGTCCGGGCTATGGCTACACCTTC.